One sample yielded the 32 T cell receptor beta chains listed below, sequenced in a study of Ad26.COV2.S vaccination and SARS-CoV-2 variants. Produced via immunoSEQ multiplex PCR; TCRdb's table is partial and in-frame only. The data hold 380,000 or so clones, with about four fifths observed a single time. Sample treatment: approximately 18 received Ad26.COV2.S at low or high dose, single or two shots; about five received placebo; per-sample allocation not given. Day 63 after the first vaccine or placebo injection was the time point for sampling. Sample: peripheral blood, taken in a trial of Ad26.COV2.S vaccine versus placebo. These receptors all come from a person aged 18 to 65 who received the Ad26.COV2.S COVID-19 vaccine or a placebo.

CDR3 DNA: TGTGCCAGCAGTGCACCAGGGGGATTCGGGGAGCAGTACTTC. Translating gives CASSAPGGFGEQYF. This sequence joins TRBV2 and TRBJ2-7, with 7 bases lining up with TRBD1. The CDR3 is made up of 14 amino acids. The germline V gene encodes CDR1 SNHLY and CDR2 FYNNEI. V was pared by 4 bases and J by 7 bases, with 10 bases of the junction left unmatched.

The V call is TRBV4-1, the J call TRBJ1-2, with 7 bases identical to TRBD1. The CDR3 loop spans 14 amino acids. V shed 4 bases, J shed 12 bases, and the junction held 14 bases outside the gene matches. Germline V gene sequence: CDR1 MGHRA, CDR2 YSYEKL. The CDR3 nucleotides are TGCGCCAGCAGCCGCGATTACCTAGACAGGGAAAACACCTTC. Translating gives CASSRDYLDRENTF.

This rearrangement joins TRBV6-5 to TRBJ2-5; D uncertain. V gave up 7 bases and J gave up 5 bases, with 17 bases separating them. There are 14 residues in the CDR3. The germline CDR1 and CDR2 sequences are MNHEY and SVGAGI. Written as DNA, the CDR3 is TGTGCCAGCACCACGGGTCCCCTGGACGAGACCCAGTACTTC. This sequence encodes CASTTGPLDETQYF.

The chain has TRBV29-1 and TRBJ2-3; TRBD2 might be the D (6 bases). V gave up 7 bases and J gave up 3 bases, with 14 bases separating them. From germline, CDR1 is SQVTM and CDR2 ANQGSEA. There are 13 residues in the CDR3. The CDR3 region is CSGTGDRTDTQYF. In DNA, the CDR3 is TGCAGCGGAACGGGGGATCGGACAGATACGCAGTATTTT.

The rearrangement joins TRBV4-3 to TRBJ2-7, with D uncertain. CDR1 is LGHNA, CDR2 YSLEER, per germline. V was trimmed by 4 bases and J by 3 bases, leaving 16 bases between them. This CDR3 spans 15 amino acids. The CDR3 nucleotides are TGCGCCAGCAGCCGGACCGTGGCATCTGGCTACGAGCAGTACTTC. As protein: CASSRTVASGYEQYF.

The chain links TRBV19 to TRBJ2-6; possibly TRBD2 for D (6 bases). Trimming pared 6 bases from V and 9 bases from J, leaving 9 bases between. This CDR3 spans 12 amino acids. Germline CDR1 reads LNHDA; CDR2 reads SQIVND (reference sequence). The CDR3 loop reads CASSLGGNVLTF. In DNA form, the CDR3 reads TGTGCCAGTAGCCTGGGAGGCAACGTCCTGACTTTC.

This sequence joins TRBV6-5 and TRBJ2-7; 10 nucleotides agree with TRBD2. J gave up 1 base and V 6 bases, and 6 bases lay outside the gene matches. Germline-derived CDR1 and CDR2 are MNHEY and SVGAGI. The CDR3 loop spans 15 amino acids. The CDR3 spells CASSAASGGSYEQYF. The DNA of the CDR3 is TGTGCCAGCAGCGCAGCTAGCGGGGGTTCCTACGAGCAGTACTTC.

The V call is TRBV4-1, the J call TRBJ2-1; weak D call: TRBD1 (5 bases). Germline assignment: CDR1 MGHRA and CDR2 YSYEKL. The CDR3 runs 15 residues. Trimming took 0 bases from V and 6 from J, leaving 12 bases between them. DNA for the CDR3: TGCGCCAGCAGCCAAGATTCGTCCAGGGTCAATGAGCAGTTCTTC. It encodes CASSQDSSRVNEQFF.

The chain joins TRBV20-1 to TRBJ2-1; no clear D. This CDR3 is 10 amino acids long. V was clipped by 2 bases and J by 9 bases, with 5 bases between them. Germline CDR1 is DFQATT and CDR2 is SNEGSKA (reference sequence). The CDR3 here is CSARLSEQFF. As DNA, the CDR3 is TGCAGTGCTAGACTGAGTGAGCAGTTCTTC.

This chain links TRBV7-3 with TRBJ1-1, with D possibly matching TRBD1 (6 bases). Germline CDR1 SGHTA, CDR2 FQGTGA. Trimming left V 5 bases short and J 1 base short, with 14 bases between. The CDR3 runs to 15 residues. CDR3 coding DNA: TGTGCCAGCAGCCCCTCACAGGGCGGGAACACTGAAGCTTTCTTT. It yields the protein CASSPSQGGNTEAFF. Complete variable domain (other parts from reference TRBV7-3 and TRBJ1-1): GAGVSQTPSNKVTEKGKYVELRCDPISGHTALYWYRQSLGQGPEFLIYFQGTGAADDSGLPNDRFFAVRPEGSVSTLKIQRTERGDSAVYLCASSPSQGGNTEAFFGQGTRLTVV.

The table lists this clone with a few counts. The V gene is TRBV7-2, the J gene TRBJ1-6, with D tentatively TRBD1 (6 bases). The CDR3 loop spans 15 amino acids. Per germline, CDR1 SGHTA and CDR2 FQGNSA. Between the trimmed V and J ends, which lost 5 bases and 4 bases, there was a span of 12 bases. CDR3 in amino acids: CASSAGHTYNSPLHF. The CDR3 region has the DNA TGTGCCAGCAGCGCGGGACACACTTATAATTCACCCCTCCACTTT.

The rearrangement links TRBV21-1 to TRBJ1-6. TRBV21-1 is an annotated pseudogene. CDR3 length: 9 residues. Here the CDR3 reads CAISSPLHF. DNA for the CDR3: TGTGCCATCTCTTCACCCCTCCACTTT.

The chain uses TRBV2 and TRBJ2-6; D call uncertain. The CDR3 covers 14 residues. V was shortened by 7 bases and J by 4 bases, with 11 bases between the two germline ends. Germline CDR1 reads SNHLY; CDR2 reads FYNNEI. The CDR3 sequence: CASISETGANVLTF. In DNA form, the CDR3 reads TGTGCCAGCATAAGTGAGACGGGGGCCAACGTCCTGACTTTC.

As DNA, the CDR3 is TGCGCCAGCAGCTTCGGCCCCCAAGAGACCCAGTACTTC. Residues: CASSFGPQETQYF. The rearrangement joins TRBV5-1 to TRBJ2-5, with D unclear. Trimming cost V 2 bases and J 1 base, with 6 bases left between them. Germline CDR1 reads SGHRS; CDR2 reads YFSETQ. CDR3 size: 13 residues.

This clone was seen once. The rearrangement links TRBV27 to TRBJ2-7, with D perhaps TRBD1 (6 bases). Germline-derived CDR1 and CDR2 are MNHEY and SMNVEV (reference sequence). The V gene lost 6 bases and the J gene lost 2 bases, with 11 bases spanning the gap. The CDR3 runs 13 residues. The CDR3 DNA is TGTGCCAGCAGCCTCAGGGGCACCTACGAGCAGTACTTC. Translating gives CASSLRGTYEQYF.

V usage is TRBV19 and J usage is TRBJ1-6, with no clear D. V lost 10 bases and J lost 3, with 13 bases in between. The germline V gene encodes CDR1 LNHDA and CDR2 SQIVND (reference sequence). The CDR3 has 14 residues. CDR3 residues: CATEAGSYNSPLHF. As DNA, the CDR3 is TGTGCCACGGAGGCGGGCAGCTATAATTCACCCCTCCACTTT.

The J gene is TRBJ1-4, the V gene TRBV19; 8 bases line up with TRBD1. Germline loops: CDR1 LNHDA, CDR2 SQIVND (reference sequence). CDR3 length equals 13 residues. V dropped 6 bases and J dropped 7; count of bases not matched to a gene: 4. CDR3 nucleotides: TGTGCCAGTAGGGCCAGGGGGCTTGAAAAACTGTTTTTT. This translates into CASRARGLEKLFF.

This CDR3 is CASSQAGAKQYF. CDR3 nucleotide sequence: TGTGCCAGCAGCCAAGCGGGGGCGAAGCAGTACTTC. The chain links TRBV3-1 (or the pseudogene TRBV3-2) to TRBJ2-7, with D perhaps being TRBD1 or TRBD2 (6 bases each). The length of the CDR3 is 12 residues. Germline lookup yields CDR1 LGHDT and CDR2 YNNKEL (reference sequence). The V end lost 1 base, the J end lost 8 bases, and 9 bases lay between the germline ends.

V and J are TRBV30 and TRBJ1-2; D remains ambiguous. The CDR3 runs 12 residues. Trimming left V 5 bases short and J 4 bases short, with 11 bases between. Per germline, CDR1 GTSNPN and CDR2 SVGIG (reference sequence). The CDR3 sequence: CAWGRTAYGYTF. CDR3 bases: TGTGCCTGGGGACGTACAGCCTATGGCTACACCTTC.

The rearrangement links TRBV11-3 to TRBJ2-1; D may be TRBD1 (6 bases). CDR3 size: 12 residues. V gave up 3 bases and J gave up 13 bases, with 13 bases separating them. Per germline, CDR1 SGHNT and CDR2 YENEEA. The chain's CDR3 is CASSLVGAGQFF. Written as DNA, the CDR3 is TGTGCCAGCAGCTTGGTGGGGGCCGGTCAGTTCTTC. The full variable domain, rest sourced from reference TRBV11-3 and TRBJ2-1, is EAGVVQSPRYKIIEKKQPVAFWCNPISGHNTLYWYLQNLGQGPELLIRYENEEAVDDSQLPKDRFSAERLKGVDSTLKIQPAELGDSAVYLCASSLVGAGQFFGPGTRLTVL.

The chain carries TRBV19 and TRBJ2-2; 12 nucleotides align to TRBD2. V shed 2 bases, J shed 7 bases, and the junction held 8 bases outside the gene matches. The CDR3 consists of 17 residues. Germline CDR1 and CDR2: LNHDA and SQIVND (reference sequence). CDR3 bases: TGTGCCAGTAGTATATCCGGACTAGCGGGGCTTGGCGGGGAGCTGTTTTTT. Its protein product is CASSISGLAGLGGELFF.

The rearrangement joins TRBV5-6 to TRBJ2-3, with 8 bases fitting TRBD2. The CDR3 sequence is 14 residues long. Unmatched junction bases numbered 3, after V lost 3 bases and J lost 3 bases. Germline CDR1 and CDR2: SGHDT and YYEEEE. CDR3 sequence reads: CASSSPSGTDTQYF. DNA for the CDR3: TGTGCCAGCAGCTCCCCTAGCGGGACAGATACGCAGTATTTT.

This clone was detected only a few times. Additional DNA sequences in this sample encode the identical CDR3. The chain carries TRBV7-9 and TRBJ1-4, with TRBD1 as a possible D gene (5 bases). The germline gives CDR1 SEHNR, CDR2 FQNEAQ (reference sequence). The CDR3 is 14 amino acids. V was pared by 5 bases and J by 8 bases, with 15 bases between. The CDR3 reads CASSLGGGREKLFF. CDR3 DNA: TGTGCCAGCAGCCTCGGCGGGGGTCGCGAAAAACTGTTTTTT.

This rearrangement joins TRBV12-5 to TRBJ1-4; no firm D call. Germline assignment: CDR1 LGHNT and CDR2 FRNRAP. The V gene lost 6 bases and the J gene lost 8 bases, with 19 bases spanning the gap. The CDR3 has 15 amino acids. The CDR3 nucleotides read TGTGCTAGTGGCGAAGGACGTTTGGTAAACGAAAAACTGTTTTTT. Translated: CASGEGRLVNEKLFF.

This clone has only a few counts. The chain employs TRBV6-6 and TRBJ2-3; the D is unclear. Germline V lookup: CDR1 MNHNY, CDR2 SVGAGI (reference sequence). V was cut by 6 bases and J by 2 bases, with 12 bases left in between. The CDR3 runs 14 residues. CDR3 in DNA: TGTGCCAGCAGCCGCGCGGCCCCCACAGATACGCAGTATTTT. Amino acids: CASSRAAPTDTQYF.

The chain has TRBV5-1 and TRBJ1-3; D is undetermined. The V gene's germline CDR1 is SGHRS and CDR2 YFSETQ. This CDR3 region has 15 residues. V was shortened by 4 bases and J by 0 bases, with 11 bases between the two germline ends. In DNA, the CDR3 is TGCGCCAGCAGCCTCGATCCGGGCTCTGGAAACACCATATATTTT. Its protein is CASSLDPGSGNTIYF.

V and J are TRBV11-1 and TRBJ2-1; tentative D call: TRBD2 (5 bases). The CDR3 is 16 amino acids. With 5 bases removed from V and 7 bases from J, the gap between germline ends came to 21 bases. Germline CDR1 and CDR2: SGHAT and FQDESV (reference sequence). CDR3 nucleotide sequence: TGTGCCAGCAGCCCCGGTGGGCGGGCCCCTCGGAATGAGCAGTTCTTC. The encoded protein is CASSPGGRAPRNEQFF.

The rearrangement uses TRBV6-5 and TRBJ2-2; the D gene could be TRBD1 or TRBD2 (5 bases each). V shed 8 bases and J shed 3 bases, with 16 bases lying between them. Germline CDR1 is MNHEY and CDR2 is SVGAGI. CDR3 length: 15 amino acids. The CDR3 DNA reads as TGTGCCAGCCCGGGAAGGGGATGGGACACCGGGGAGCTGTTTTTT. Its protein product is CASPGRGWDTGELFF.

This chain links TRBV10-3 with TRBJ1-5; 8 bases are a match to TRBD1. CDR1 and CDR2 from the germline V gene are ENHRY and SYGVKD. CDR3 length: 13 residues. Losses at the gene ends were 6 bases for V and 7 bases for J; bases not matched to a gene: 5. CDR3 DNA sequence: TGTGCCATCAGGCAGGGGGCTGGACAGCCCCAGCATTTT. Its translation: CAIRQGAGQPQHF.

The chain has TRBV27 and TRBJ1-6, with 7 bases fitting TRBD1. Germline V gene lookup returns CDR1 MNHEY and CDR2 SMNVEV (reference sequence). CDR3 length: 13 amino acids. The J segment lost 10 bases and the V segment lost 4 bases, leaving 4 bases of the junction unmatched. The CDR3, as DNA: TGTGCCAGCAGTTGGACAGGTAGCTCACCCCTCCACTTT. Its protein is CASSWTGSSPLHF.

V and J are TRBV30 and TRBJ2-1; D is possibly TRBD2 (5 bases). The germline CDR1 and CDR2 sequences are GTSNPN and SVGIG (reference sequence). Trimming took 3 bases from V and 0 from J, leaving 15 bases between them. CDR3 length equals 16 residues. The CDR3 DNA is TGTGCCTGGAGCCCCCCGGGATTCCGCTCCTACAATGAGCAGTTCTTC. It codes for CAWSPPGFRSYNEQFF. Full variable domain (remainder filled in from reference TRBV30 and TRBJ2-1): SQTIHQWPATLVQPVGSPLSLECTVEGTSNPNLYWYRQAAGRGLQLLFYSVGIGQISSEVPQNLSASRPQDRQFILSSKKLLLSDSGFYLCAWSPPGFRSYNEQFFGPGTRLTVL.

The chain links TRBV5-1 to TRBJ1-3; perhaps TRBD1 as D (5 bases). The length of the CDR3 is 16 residues. Germline V gene lookup returns CDR1 SGHRS and CDR2 YFSETQ. The V and J ends lost 0 bases and 4 bases respectively, with 14 bases between them. CDR3 DNA: TGCGCCAGCAGCTTGGAAGCAGGGCAAATAGGAAACACCATATATTTT. Translating it yields CASSLEAGQIGNTIYF.